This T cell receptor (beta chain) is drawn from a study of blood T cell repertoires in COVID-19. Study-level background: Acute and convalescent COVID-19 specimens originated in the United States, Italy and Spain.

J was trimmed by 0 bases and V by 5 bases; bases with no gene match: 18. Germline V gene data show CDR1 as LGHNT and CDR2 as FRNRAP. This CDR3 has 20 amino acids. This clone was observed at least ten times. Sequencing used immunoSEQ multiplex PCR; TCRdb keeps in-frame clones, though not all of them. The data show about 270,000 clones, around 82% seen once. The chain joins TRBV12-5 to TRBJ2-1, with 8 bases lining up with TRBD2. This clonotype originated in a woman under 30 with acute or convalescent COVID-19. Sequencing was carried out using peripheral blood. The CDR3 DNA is TGTGCTAGTGGTAAAGAGAGACTAGCGAGAGTCTACACCTCCTACAATGAGCAGTTCTTC. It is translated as CASGKERLARVYTSYNEQFF.